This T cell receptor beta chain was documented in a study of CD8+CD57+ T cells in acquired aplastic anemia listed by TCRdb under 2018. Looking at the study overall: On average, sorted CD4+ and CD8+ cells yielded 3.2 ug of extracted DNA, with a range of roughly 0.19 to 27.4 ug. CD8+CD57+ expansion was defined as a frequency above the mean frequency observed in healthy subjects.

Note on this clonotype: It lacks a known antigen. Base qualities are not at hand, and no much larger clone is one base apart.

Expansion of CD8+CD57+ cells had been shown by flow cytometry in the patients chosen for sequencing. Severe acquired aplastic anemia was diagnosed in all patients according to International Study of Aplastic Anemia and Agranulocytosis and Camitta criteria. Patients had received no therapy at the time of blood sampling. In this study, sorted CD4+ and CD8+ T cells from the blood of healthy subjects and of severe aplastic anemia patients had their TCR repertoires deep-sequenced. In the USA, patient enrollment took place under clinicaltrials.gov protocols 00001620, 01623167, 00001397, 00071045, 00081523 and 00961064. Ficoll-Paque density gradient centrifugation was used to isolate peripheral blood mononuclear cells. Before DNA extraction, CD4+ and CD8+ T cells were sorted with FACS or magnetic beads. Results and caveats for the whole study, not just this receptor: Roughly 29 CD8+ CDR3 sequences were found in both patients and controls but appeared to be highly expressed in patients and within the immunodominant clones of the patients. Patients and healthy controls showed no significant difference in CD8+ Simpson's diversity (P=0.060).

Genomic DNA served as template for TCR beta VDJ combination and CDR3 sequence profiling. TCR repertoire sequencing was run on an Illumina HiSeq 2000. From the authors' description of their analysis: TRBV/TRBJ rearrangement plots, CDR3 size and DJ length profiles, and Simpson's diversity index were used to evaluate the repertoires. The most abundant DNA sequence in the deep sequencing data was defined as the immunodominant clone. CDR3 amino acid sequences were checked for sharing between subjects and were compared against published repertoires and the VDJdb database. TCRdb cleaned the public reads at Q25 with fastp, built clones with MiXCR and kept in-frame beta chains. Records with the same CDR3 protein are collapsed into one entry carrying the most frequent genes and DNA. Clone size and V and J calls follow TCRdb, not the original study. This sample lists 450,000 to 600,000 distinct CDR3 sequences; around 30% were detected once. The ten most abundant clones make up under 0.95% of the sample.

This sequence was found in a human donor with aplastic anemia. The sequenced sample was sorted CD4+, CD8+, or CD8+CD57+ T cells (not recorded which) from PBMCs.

The nucleotide sequence reads TGTGCCAGCAGTTCATCAGTTGAGGAAACAAGAAGGCAGCCCCAGCATTTT. Its protein reads: CASSSSVEETRRQPQHF. The chain links TRBV11-1 with TRBJ1-5, with no confident D gene call. Trimming at the junction amounts to 6 bases on V and 7 bases on J, and the germline ends lie 25 bases apart. From its cysteine to its phenylalanine, the CDR3 spans 17 amino acids. Here the CDR3 DNA is all that survives: 51 bases in frame from base 1. The germline V gene (reference sequence) provides CDR1 SGHAT and CDR2 FQDESV.